The clone carrying this T cell receptor beta chain was seen many times. The data originate from a study of T cells after yellow fever vaccination. The TCR cDNA carried a universal primer site and UMIs from 5'RACE template switching. From the 5' RACE reads, TCRdb called clonotypes with MiXCR, one entry per CDR3 protein. This sample carries a few hundred thousand distinct CDR3 sequences, about 3.7% of them seen once, and the ten largest clones take around 19%. The ends lost 2 bases at V and 10 bases at J; junction bases unmatched: 10. Per the germline V gene, CDR1 is MDHEN and CDR2 is SYDVKM. CDR3 length: 16 amino acids.

The sequence derives from a man between 18 and 29 years old who received the YFV17D yellow fever vaccine. The sequenced sample was PBMCs, obtained 15 days after the yellow fever booster vaccination. The chain combines TRBV28 with TRBJ1-6; 8 bases line up with TRBD1. The CDR3 here is CASSLSQGAGSSPLHF. CDR3 DNA sequence: TGTGCCAGCAGTTTAAGTCAGGGGGCGGGTAGCTCACCCCTCCACTTT.